The 3 T cell receptor beta chains reported below all come from one sample, sequenced in a study of patients and donors after allogeneic stem cell transplantation. TCRdb passed the RT-PCR reads through MiXCR, listing each CDR3 protein once. This table holds 800,000 to 1,000,000 distinct CDR3 sequences, roughly 17% found once. The sample taken for sequencing was blood, either unsorted or a sorted T cell fraction (not recorded which). Source of these receptors: a human donor who was either an allogeneic HSCT recipient or a stem cell or donor lymphocyte infusion donor (not recorded which). It is not recorded whose cells these are; they may come from a transplant donor.

The rearrangement uses TRBV5-8 and TRBJ2-7; weak D call: TRBD1 (6 bases). The germline V gene has CDR1 SGHTS and CDR2 YDEGEE. The CDR3 runs 14 residues. V lost 4 bases and J lost 5, with 16 bases in between. The CDR3 region has the DNA TGTGCCAGCAGCATAATACAGGGTATCAACGAGCAGTACTTC. Protein product: CASSIIQGINEQYF.

The chain carries TRBV7-9 and TRBJ2-2; D uncertain. Trimming removed 2 bases at V and 4 bases at J, with 5 bases between. The CDR3 loop spans 13 amino acids. Germline V lookup: CDR1 SEHNR, CDR2 FQNEAQ (reference sequence). For the CDR3, the DNA is TGTGCCAGCAGCTTACTGATCACCGGGGAGCTGTTTTTT. Its translation is CASSLLITGELFF.

This clonotype was counted between two and nine times. The CDR3 region has the DNA TGTGCCAGCAGCTCAGGACTAGCGGGGGTTACCTCCTACAATGAGCAGTTCTTC. Translated: CASSSGLAGVTSYNEQFF. This chain uses TRBV11-1 with TRBJ2-1, with 13 bases fitting TRBD2. The germline gives CDR1 SGHAT, CDR2 FQDESV (reference sequence). V dropped 4 bases and J dropped 0; count of bases not matched to a gene: 6. This CDR3 spans 18 amino acids.